The 12 T cell receptor beta chains below all came from one sample that was sequenced in a study of PD-L1 blockade in urothelial cancer. Libraries were prepared by immunoSEQ multiplex PCR; TCRdb keeps only in-frame clonotypes and omits some of them. The sample shows approximately 50,000 clones, around 83% of them seen only once. As for time point: pretreatment peripheral blood. The sequences come from PBMCs, collected around atezolizumab (anti-PD-L1) treatment. The receptors here all came from a man aged 55 to 70 with urothelial cancer.

The genes are TRBV7-3 and TRBJ1-2, with a weak D call TRBD1 (6 bases). Trimming cost V 5 bases and J 7 bases, with 14 bases left between them. CDR3 length equals 13 residues. Germline assignment: CDR1 SGHTA and CDR2 FQGTGA. CDR3 residues: CASSTGGAVGYTF. The CDR3 DNA follows: TGTGCCAGCAGCACGGGGGGGGCAGTTGGCTACACCTTC.

V usage is TRBV18 and J usage is TRBJ2-2; a possible D gene is TRBD1 (5 bases). The CDR3 loop spans 15 amino acids. V was shortened by 0 bases and J by 5 bases, with 10 bases between the two germline ends. The germline CDR1 and CDR2 sequences are KGHSH and LQKENI. The CDR3 nucleotides read TGTGCCAGCTCACCACCTCTCAGGGTGACCGGGGAGCTGTTTTTT. It specifies CASSPPLRVTGELFF.

This chain joins TRBV25-1 and TRBJ2-7; 12 bases are a match to TRBD2. V lost 6 bases and J lost 4; bases outside the gene matches: 10. This CDR3 comprises 16 residues. In germline, CDR1 is MGHDK, CDR2 SYGVNS. CDR3 nucleotides: TGTGCCAGCAGCCCGACTAGCGGGAGTAAAGGATACGAGCAGTACTTC. This codes for CASSPTSGSKGYEQYF.

This chain uses TRBV5-1 with TRBJ2-5, with TRBD2 matching 7 bases. The CDR3 is 15 residues long. Germline V CDR1 and CDR2: SGHRS, YFSETQ. V lost 1 base and J lost 5; bases outside the gene matches: 8. The CDR3 region is CASSLYRGSGETQYF. In nucleotides, the CDR3 is TGCGCCAGCAGCTTGTACCGCGGGAGTGGGGAGACCCAGTACTTC.

The chain combines TRBV5-1 with TRBJ2-1, with 10 bases identical to TRBD2. Trimming cost V 0 bases and J 6 bases; bases outside gene matches: 3. This CDR3 has 15 amino acids. Germline loops: CDR1 SGHRS, CDR2 YFSETQ. CDR3 sequence (DNA): TGCGCCAGCAGCTTGGAGGCTAGCGGGGGCAATGAGCAGTTCTTC. As protein: CASSLEASGGNEQFF.

The rearrangement joins TRBV30 to TRBJ2-7; 12 bases agree with TRBD2. The CDR3 consists of 16 residues. CDR1 GTSNPN and CDR2 SVGIG come from the germline V gene (reference sequence). J gave up 2 bases and V 0 bases, and 5 bases lay outside the gene matches. As DNA, the CDR3 is TGTGCCTGGAGTGTTTTTCTAGCGGGGGGGCCCTACGAGCAGTACTTC. It translates to CAWSVFLAGGPYEQYF. Filled out from reference TRBV30 and TRBJ2-7, the complete variable domain reads SQTIHQWPATLVQPVGSPLSLECTVEGTSNPNLYWYRQAAGRGLQLLFYSVGIGQISSEVPQNLSASRPQDRQFILSSKKLLLSDSGFYLCAWSVFLAGGPYEQYFGPGTRLTVT.

The chain employs TRBV4-3 and TRBJ1-2; D is possibly TRBD1 (5 bases). V lost 6 bases to trimming and J lost 4 bases, with 12 bases between them. The CDR3 extends over 13 amino acids. Per the germline V gene, CDR1 is LGHNA and CDR2 is YSLEER. The CDR3 loop reads CASSPGYGYGYTF. CDR3 DNA: TGCGCCAGCAGTCCAGGGTACGGCTATGGCTACACCTTC.

The chain joins TRBV5-5 to TRBJ2-5; TRBD2 matches at 7 bases. The J segment lost 9 bases and the V segment lost 2 bases, leaving 13 bases of the junction unmatched. This CDR3 region has 15 residues. The germline CDR1 and CDR2 sequences are SGHKS and YYEKEE (reference sequence). The CDR3 spells CASSFSLAGVVPQYF. The CDR3, as DNA: TGTGCCAGCAGCTTTAGTTTGGCGGGAGTGGTGCCCCAGTACTTC.

As regards this clone: This sample includes further DNA sequences coding for the same CDR3. The rearrangement joins TRBV2 to TRBJ1-2; D is ambiguous. The CDR3 has 14 amino acids. The germline CDR1 and CDR2 sequences are SNHLY and FYNNEI. V was cut by 1 base and J by 4 bases, with 10 bases left in between. Written as DNA, the CDR3 is TGTGCCAGCAGTGAAGTCGGTGCTTCCTATGGCTACACCTTC. Its translation is CASSEVGASYGYTF.

This clone turned up a few times. The chain couples TRBV7-6 to TRBJ2-1; 8 bases agree with TRBD1. The CDR3 sequence is 14 residues long. Germline CDR1 SGHVS, CDR2 FNYEAQ. V dropped 4 bases and J dropped 4; count of bases not matched to a gene: 3. The CDR3 DNA reads TGTGCCAGCAGCTGGGGGACAGGATACAATGAGCAGTTCTTC. Encoded protein: CASSWGTGYNEQFF.

This clone was seen a handful of times. The chain combines TRBV11-3 with TRBJ2-7; perhaps TRBD2 as D (5 bases). The germline V and J ends were trimmed by 2 bases and 4 bases, with 12 bases remaining between them. The CDR3 runs 14 residues. CDR1 is SGHNT and CDR2 is YENEEA in the germline V gene. The CDR3 DNA reads as TGTGCCAGCAGCTTACGGGGTGGTACGTACGAGCAGTACTTC. This translates into CASSLRGGTYEQYF. The whole variable domain, remainder taken from reference TRBV11-3 and TRBJ2-7, is EAGVVQSPRYKIIEKKQPVAFWCNPISGHNTLYWYLQNLGQGPELLIRYENEEAVDDSQLPKDRFSAERLKGVDSTLKIQPAELGDSAVYLCASSLRGGTYEQYFGPGTRLTVT.

This clone was detected once. This rearrangement joins TRBV2 to TRBJ1-1; no reliable D call. The CDR3 consists of 13 residues. Trimming stripped 6 bases from V and 2 bases from J, with 10 bases between. Germline CDR1 and CDR2: SNHLY and FYNNEI. The CDR3 DNA reads TGTGCCAGCAGACGGGAATCTAACACTGAAGCTTTCTTT. It translates to CASRRESNTEAFF.